This is a list of T cell receptor beta chains from one sample in a study of cytomegalovirus exposure and HLA in healthy donors. Method: immunoSEQ multiplex PCR; TCRdb's copy keeps in-frame clones and lacks some. The table lists under 200,000 clones, 82% of them singletons. The sequencing sample was made of PBMCs. Every receptor here comes from a girl aged 10 to 17 in good health and CMV-seropositive. The CDR3 runs from the conserved cysteine through the conserved F or W. The D gene is left open where the match is weak. Rows may omit the clone size; those that give it use once, few, many or a size class.

CDR3 DNA	CDR3 protein	clone size	V gene	J gene	D gene
TGTGCCAGCAGCGCCGGAGACGGCAGCTCCTACAATGAGCAGTTCTTC	CASSAGDGSSYNEQFF	NA	TRBV7-3	TRBJ2-1	NA
TGTGCCAGCAGCTCTAGCGGGAGTGCAAACAATGAGCAGTTCTTC	CASSSSGSANNEQFF	NA	TRBV6-1	TRBJ2-1	TRBD2
TGTGCCAGCAGAAAATCCGGGACTAGCGGGCGAGATACGCAGTATTTT	CASRKSGTSGRDTQYF	NA	TRBV2	TRBJ2-3	TRBD2
TGTGCCAGCAGCTTAGGACTAGCGGAGACCCAGTACTTC	CASSLGLAETQYF	NA	TRBV11-2	TRBJ2-5	TRBD2
TGTGCCAGCAGCTTGGTGGGGGGTGCAAAACTGTTTTTT	CASSLVGGAKLFF	NA	TRBV5-4	TRBJ1-4	NA
TGCAGCGTTGTCTGGACAGGGGGCCAAGAGACCCAGTACTTC	CSVVWTGGQETQYF	NA	TRBV29-1	TRBJ2-5	TRBD1
TGCGCCAGCAGCCCTCGTTCGGACAGTGAAAAACTGTTTTTT	CASSPRSDSEKLFF	once	TRBV4-1	TRBJ1-4	NA
TGTGCCAGCAGCCCTAGTCCTAGCGGGCGGGGGACCCAGTACTTC	CASSPSPSGRGTQYF	few	TRBV6-5	TRBJ2-5	TRBD2
TGTGCCAGCAGCAAAGTGCCGGGGGGGCCCCCCTACAATGAGCAGTTCTTC	CASSKVPGGPPYNEQFF	NA	TRBV21-1	TRBJ2-1	NA
TGTGCCAGCAGCCCCGGGGGACAGGGGTACGAGCAGTACTTC	CASSPGGQGYEQYF	NA	TRBV6-5	TRBJ2-7	TRBD1
TGTGCCAGTAGTATTGCAGTGAACTCTGGAAACACCATATATTTT	CASSIAVNSGNTIYF	NA	TRBV19	TRBJ1-3	NA
TGTGCCAGCAGCTTAGCCGTGCGAGGGAAGAACACTGAAGCTTTCTTT	CASSLAVRGKNTEAFF	once	TRBV7-8	TRBJ1-1	NA
TGTGCCTGGAGTCCCGACAGGTTCTATGGCTACACCTTC	CAWSPDRFYGYTF	NA	TRBV30	TRBJ1-2	NA
TGTGCCAGTAGTATTGGACTAGCGGGGGGGTTTGGTGAGCAGTTCTTC	CASSIGLAGGFGEQFF	NA	TRBV19	TRBJ2-1	TRBD2
TGTGCCTGGAGTTTGGGACAGCCGAGCTCTGGAAACACCATATATTTT	CAWSLGQPSSGNTIYF	NA	TRBV30	TRBJ1-3	TRBD1
TGTGCCAGCAGCGGAACCAGCTATGGCTACACCTTC	CASSGTSYGYTF	few	TRBV9	TRBJ1-2	NA
TGTGCCAGCAGCTTGGCGGACAGAAAAAAGGTCGACGAGCAGTACTTC	CASSLADRKKVDEQYF	NA	TRBV5-6	TRBJ2-7	NA
TGTGCCAGCAGTCAGGTTCGGGACAGGGTGGGTGAAAAACTGTTTTTT	CASSQVRDRVGEKLFF	NA	TRBV27	TRBJ1-4	TRBD1
TGTGCCAGCAGTTGGGACAGGGGTGGCTACACCTTC	CASSWDRGGYTF	NA	TRBV28	TRBJ1-2	TRBD1
TGTGCCACCAGCGACTTCAGAGGCCTGAACTATGGCTACACCTTC	CATSDFRGLNYGYTF	NA	TRBV15	TRBJ1-2	NA
TGTGCCAGTAGTATACCCGGCCCGACGGGTGGCCACACCTTC	CASSIPGPTGGHTF	NA	TRBV19	TRBJ1-2	NA
TGCAGCGCCTCTCGCGACAGGGTTCGTTATGGCTACACCTTC	CSASRDRVRYGYTF	NA	TRBV29-1	TRBJ1-2	TRBD1
TGTGCCAGCAGTGGGACAGCCCGGGAGACCCAGTACTTC	CASSGTARETQYF	once	TRBV11-3	TRBJ2-5	TRBD1
TGCGCCAGCAGCCACAGACAGGGCGGCGGGGAGCTGTTTTTT	CASSHRQGGGELFF	few	TRBV4-3	TRBJ2-2	TRBD1
TGTGCCAGCAGCTCAGGGGGCCTTCAAGAGACCCAGTACTTC	CASSSGGLQETQYF	NA	TRBV2	TRBJ2-5	TRBD1
TGTGCCAGCAGCTTAGAAGCGGGAAACGCAGATACGCAGTATTTT	CASSLEAGNADTQYF	NA	TRBV7-6	TRBJ2-3	TRBD2
TGCAGCTCCGGACATGGGAATGAGCAGTTCTTC	CSSGHGNEQFF	NA	TRBV29-1	TRBJ2-1	NA
TGTTTTTTCAAGCAGAAGGCGGCATACGAGCAGTACTTC	CFFKQKAAYEQYF	NA	TRBV30	TRBJ2-7	NA
TGCGCCAGCAGCCAAGCGGGACTCCCCTTGCATGAGCAGTTCTTC	CASSQAGLPLHEQFF	NA	TRBV4-1	TRBJ2-1	NA
TGTGCCAGCAGCTTCTCCGGGGGGACAGGCCAAGAGACCCAGTACTTC	CASSFSGGTGQETQYF	NA	TRBV7-2	TRBJ2-5	NA
TGCGCCACCGGCAGGACAGGGACTAGCACAGATACGCAGTATTTT	CATGRTGTSTDTQYF	NA	TRBV5-1	TRBJ2-3	TRBD1
TGTGCCAGCAGTTTACTGGACACTAACTATGGCTACACCTTC	CASSLLDTNYGYTF	NA	TRBV27	TRBJ1-2	NA
TGCGCCAGCAGCTTGCCGGCCGGGAACTCCTACGAGCAGTACTTC	CASSLPAGNSYEQYF	NA	TRBV5-1	TRBJ2-7	NA
TGTGCCACCGAAACCGGGACAGGGCGCTACGAGCAGTACTTC	CATETGTGRYEQYF	NA	TRBV10-3	TRBJ2-7	TRBD1
TGTGCCAGCAGTTCCGCGTACGAGCAGTACTTC	CASSSAYEQYF	NA	TRBV28	TRBJ2-7	NA
TGTGCCAGCAGCTTTGGACTTCCCCTCTCCGAGCAGTACTTC	CASSFGLPLSEQYF	NA	TRBV7-8	TRBJ2-7	NA
TGTGCCAGCGCGTCAGGGGCAGGTTTGGGGAACACTGAAGCTTTCTTT	CASASGAGLGNTEAFF	NA	TRBV27	TRBJ1-1	NA
TGTGCCAGCAGTTCGGAACTAGCGGGGACAGATACGCAGTATTTT	CASSSELAGTDTQYF	NA	TRBV11-2	TRBJ2-3	TRBD2
TGTGCCAGCAGCCAGGGACAGGGGACCTACAATGAGCAGTTCTTC	CASSQGQGTYNEQFF	NA	TRBV11-3	TRBJ2-1	TRBD1
TGTGCCAGCAGCGGCCGCACGGGAGCGCTCTACAATGAGCAGTTCTTC	CASSGRTGALYNEQFF	NA	TRBV7-9	TRBJ2-1	NA
TGTGCCTGGGACCGGGGTCCACTTTCCTCCTACGAGCAGTACTTC	CAWDRGPLSSYEQYF	once	TRBV30	TRBJ2-7	NA
TGCGCCAGCAGCCGGGGGATGAGCGGGGGGGCCTACACCGGGGAGCTGTTTTTT	CASSRGMSGGAYTGELFF	NA	TRBV4-3	TRBJ2-2	TRBD2
TGTGCCAGCTCACCGAGACAGGTGGGAGGGGTTCAGCCCCAGCATTTT	CASSPRQVGGVQPQHF	few	TRBV18	TRBJ1-5	NA
TGTGCCAGCAGCACCAACCTGGCTGAAAAACTGTTTTTT	CASSTNLAEKLFF	once	TRBV13	TRBJ1-4	NA
TGTGCCAGCAGCCCCGGAGGTTTAGGAAACACCATATATTTT	CASSPGGLGNTIYF	once	TRBV7-9	TRBJ1-3	NA
TGCGCCAGCAGCTTGGAATCGGGGACTAGGGAGACCCAGTACTTC	CASSLESGTRETQYF	NA	TRBV5-1	TRBJ2-5	TRBD2
TGCGCCAGCAGTGAGGGACTGCCCTACGAGCAGTACTTC	CASSEGLPYEQYF	few	TRBV10-1	TRBJ2-7	NA
TGTGCCAGCAGCTCAATACAGGGATTAAGGAAGGATCAGCCCCAGCATTTT	CASSSIQGLRKDQPQHF	NA	TRBV11-2	TRBJ1-5	NA
TGTGCCAGTAGTCAGAGCGCGGGATACACCGGGGAGCTGTTTTTT	CASSQSAGYTGELFF	NA	TRBV19	TRBJ2-2	NA
TGCGCCAGCAGCTTGGAGAACAGGTTCTACGAGCAGTACTTC	CASSLENRFYEQYF	NA	TRBV5-1	TRBJ2-7	NA
TGTGCCAGCAGTTGGGAGGGGGGCACCGGGGAGCTGTTTTTT	CASSWEGGTGELFF	NA	TRBV6-6	TRBJ2-2	NA
TGTGCCAGCAATGGAGGAGCAACAGATACGCAGTATTTT	CASNGGATDTQYF	NA	TRBV2	TRBJ2-3	NA
TGTGCCAGCAGCTTCGCCCCCCTAGCGGGAGGGCAAACCGGGGAGCTGTTTTTT	CASSFAPLAGGQTGELFF	NA	TRBV7-6	TRBJ2-2	TRBD2
TGTGCCAGCAGCGCCGACAGGGGGACCCAGCATTTT	CASSADRGTQHF	NA	TRBV13	TRBJ1-5	TRBD1
TGCGCCAGCAGTGACCTAGCGGGGCCCGCAGATACGCAGTATTTT	CASSDLAGPADTQYF	NA	TRBV10-2	TRBJ2-3	TRBD2
TGTGCCAGTAGTAAGAGACAGGGTGGCCAGCCCCAGCATTTT	CASSKRQGGQPQHF	NA	TRBV19	TRBJ1-5	TRBD1
TGTGCCAGCAGCAACGCCGGGACTGTAAACACCGGGGAGCTGTTTTTT	CASSNAGTVNTGELFF	NA	TRBV7-9	TRBJ2-2	NA
TGTGCCAGCAGCGTAGACAGGGCGTACACTGAAGCTTTCTTT	CASSVDRAYTEAFF	NA	TRBV7-4	TRBJ1-1	TRBD1
TGTGCCAGCAGCTTAGAAGGGGGCGGAGAGCAGTACTTC	CASSLEGGGEQYF	once	TRBV7-9	TRBJ2-7	TRBD1
TGTGCCAGCAGCACCGGGACAGAAAGCAATCAGCCCCAGCATTTT	CASSTGTESNQPQHF	NA	TRBV27	TRBJ1-5	TRBD1